Detailed here is one T cell receptor (beta chain). Its matching antigen is unknown. The sample belongs to a study of cytomegalovirus exposure and HLA in healthy donors. V was trimmed by 5 bases and J by 2 bases, leaving 11 bases between them. The CDR3 runs to 14 residues. Germline CDR1 reads MNHEY; CDR2 reads SMNVEV (reference sequence). Study results and limitations: Generally TCR sequences proved uncommon, though certain public TCRs appeared in numerous donors. Under in vitro conditions, a few CMV-associated chains were confirmed as specific for CMV antigens.

Clones were sequenced by immunoSEQ multiplex PCR, and TCRdb holds only the in-frame ones, with some missing. The data hold over 110,000 clones, with 85% to 90% observed a single time. The sequencing input was PBMCs. The chain is built from TRBV27 and TRBJ2-3, with D perhaps TRBD1 (6 bases). The receptor comes from a man between 18 and 29 years old in good health and CMV-seropositive. CDR3 nucleotide sequence: TGTGCCAGCAGTGGTCACAGGGCCACAGATACGCAGTATTTT. As protein: CASSGHRATDTQYF.